These T cell receptor beta chains were read from a single sample in a study of cytomegalovirus exposure and HLA in healthy donors. Measured with immunoSEQ multiplex PCR; TCRdb has only the in-frame clones, and not every one. The table records approximately 140,000 clones, around 80% of them present only once. Material: PBMCs. The receptors were gathered from a woman between 45 and 60 years old in good health and CMV-seropositive. Each CDR3 is given with its conserved first and last residue. Each record gives: V gene, J gene, clone size, CDR3 protein. A row's size may be missing; if present it is once, few, many or a size class.

V: TRBV5-1; J: TRBJ2-3; size: .; CDR3: CASSPVPGADTQYF
V: TRBV7-9; J: TRBJ1-2; size: .; CDR3: CASSATSGTVYGYTF
V: TRBV19; J: TRBJ1-2; size: .; CDR3: CASSVGGQGQTYGYTF
V: TRBV6-6; J: TRBJ2-1; size: once; CDR3: CASSPLNEQFF
V: TRBV27; J: TRBJ1-1; size: .; CDR3: CASSLLGATEAFF
V: TRBV27; J: .; size: .; CDR3: CASSSKPGQSYEQYF
V: TRBV5-1; J: TRBJ1-5; size: few; CDR3: CASSLVGAGQPQHF
V: TRBV9; J: TRBJ2-5; size: .; CDR3: CASSVGVSGGGKETQYF
V: TRBV2; J: TRBJ1-5; size: .; CDR3: CASSEANAGGQPQHF
V: TRBV9; J: TRBJ1-6; size: .; CDR3: CASSVEPGQFSPLHF
V: TRBV7-2; J: TRBJ1-1; size: .; CDR3: CASSFSVNTEAFF
V: TRBV4-2; J: TRBJ1-1; size: .; CDR3: CASSQDGVRGTEAFF
V: TRBV7-3; J: TRBJ2-1; size: .; CDR3: CASSLGRYGYNEQFF
V: TRBV30; J: TRBJ2-7; size: .; CDR3: CAWSVLGLAGDEQYF
V: TRBV6-5; J: TRBJ1-2; size: few; CDR3: CASSWGGSNYGYTF
V: TRBV6-5; J: TRBJ1-5; size: .; CDR3: CASSYGRVGQPQHF
V: TRBV5-4; J: TRBJ2-7; size: .; CDR3: CASRESSASYEQYF
V: TRBV6-1; J: TRBJ1-5; size: .; CDR3: CATTSRQGNQPQHF